Following are 25 T cell receptor beta chains from one sample sequenced in a study of OX40 agonist ivuxolimab in advanced cancers. The table came from immunoSEQ multiplex PCR; TCRdb's copy has only in-frame clones and leaves some out. The profile shows 22,000 or so clones, roughly nine tenths of them singletons. The source material was CD4+ or CD8+ T cells sorted from blood, sampled in a trial of the OX40 agonist ivuxolimab. All receptors derive from an adult with an advanced solid tumor such as melanoma, head and neck, liver or kidney cancer.

This chain joins TRBV27 and TRBJ1-4, with no clear D. V was pared by 10 bases and J by 5 bases, with 14 bases between. CDR1 and CDR2 (germline): MNHEY, SMNVEV (reference sequence). The CDR3 sequence is 13 residues long. The CDR3 DNA reads as TGTGCCACCAGGCCAGACTACAATGAAAAACTGTTTTTT. This translates into CATRPDYNEKLFF.

The chain is built from TRBV5-6 and TRBJ1-2; 8 bases fit TRBD1. CDR1 and CDR2 from the germline V gene are SGHDT and YYEEEE. V was clipped by 4 bases and J by 7 bases; unmatched bases: 9. The CDR3 totals 14 residues. The CDR3 nucleotides read TGTGCCAGCAGCACCCTGACAGGGGCTTCTGGCTACACCTTC. This codes for CASSTLTGASGYTF.

This clone was counted between two and nine times. The gene calls are TRBV7-9 and TRBJ2-2; no clear D. The CDR3 is 15 residues long. Trimming cost V 1 base and J 0 bases, with 6 bases left between them. Looked up from germline, CDR1 is SEHNR and CDR2 is FQNEAQ (reference sequence). The CDR3 loop is CASSLDLPNTGELFF. The DNA for the CDR3 is TGTGCCAGCAGCTTAGATCTCCCGAACACCGGGGAGCTGTTTTTT.

The chain combines TRBV18 with TRBJ1-5; perhaps TRBD1 as D (5 bases). The CDR3 covers 18 residues. CDR1 is KGHSH and CDR2 is LQKENI in the germline V gene. V was trimmed by 6 bases and J by 0 bases, leaving 21 bases between them. Written as DNA, the CDR3 is TGTGCCAGCTCGGCCGGGACCGAAGAAGAATATAGCAATCAGCCCCAGCATTTT. Translating gives CASSAGTEEEYSNQPQHF.

The chain combines TRBV27 with TRBJ1-6, with D perhaps TRBD1 (6 bases). In germline, CDR1 is MNHEY, CDR2 SMNVEV (reference sequence). Trimming removed 6 bases from V and 10 bases from J, with 13 bases in between. CDR3 length: 13 residues. The CDR3 nucleotides read TGTGCCAGCAGCACAACAGGGAGGTCACCCCTCCACTTT. This sequence encodes CASSTTGRSPLHF.

This chain joins TRBV27 and TRBJ1-1; TRBD1 is a possible D gene (5 bases). The CDR3 loop spans 14 amino acids. Germline-derived CDR1 and CDR2 are MNHEY and SMNVEV (reference sequence). Between the trimmed V and J ends, which lost 3 bases and 2 bases, there was a span of 10 bases. CDR3: CASSFGGGNTEAFF. CDR3 nucleotide sequence: TGTGCCAGCAGTTTCGGGGGTGGTAACACTGAAGCTTTCTTT.

The chain recombines TRBV5-1 with TRBJ2-3; D is unresolved. Looked up from germline, CDR1 is SGHRS and CDR2 is YFSETQ. V was pared by 0 bases and J by 0 bases, with 8 bases between. CDR3 length equals 15 residues. The CDR3 region is CASSLAESSTDTQYF. CDR3 nucleotide sequence: TGCGCCAGCAGCTTGGCCGAAAGTAGCACAGATACGCAGTATTTT.

The chain links TRBV9 to TRBJ1-2, with a possible D match to TRBD1 (5 bases). CDR3 length equals 14 residues. Per the germline V gene, CDR1 is SGDLS and CDR2 is YYNGEE. Trimming removed 4 bases from V and 1 base from J, with 11 bases in between. The CDR3: CASSPGRVNYGYTF. The CDR3 region has the DNA TGTGCCAGCAGCCCCGGCAGGGTTAACTATGGCTACACCTTC.

The chain is built from TRBV29-1 and TRBJ1-5; TRBD1 might be the D (6 bases). V was cut by 5 bases and J by 3 bases, with 11 bases left in between. The CDR3 totals 13 residues. From germline, CDR1 is SQVTM and CDR2 ANQGSEA. The CDR3 DNA sequence: TGCAGCGTTAGTAAGGGGGTCAATCAGCCCCAGCATTTT. It translates to CSVSKGVNQPQHF.

The V call is TRBV19, the J call TRBJ2-2; D unresolved. Germline V CDR1 and CDR2: LNHDA, SQIVND (reference sequence). Trimming took 8 bases from V and 6 from J, leaving 7 bases between them. CDR3 size: 11 residues. The CDR3: CASHGAGELFF. DNA of the CDR3: TGTGCCAGTCATGGGGCCGGGGAGCTGTTTTTT. Full variable domain (missing parts from reference TRBV19 and TRBJ2-2): DGGITQSPKYLFRKEGQNVTLSCEQNLNHDAMYWYRQDPGQGLRLIYYSQIVNDFQKGDIAEGYSVSREKKESFPLTVTSAQKNPTAFYLCASHGAGELFFGEGSRLTVL.

The V gene is TRBV6-8, the J gene TRBJ1-1; maybe TRBD1 (5 bases). The CDR3 sequence is 12 residues long. Germline values: CDR1 MNHGY, CDR2 SAAAGT. The V end was cut by 6 bases, the J end by 4 bases, with 9 bases between. The CDR3 loop reads CASSVGGTEAFF. CDR3 nucleotides: TGTGCCAGCAGCGTGGGGGGCACTGAAGCTTTCTTT.

The chain couples TRBV5-5 to TRBJ1-4, with D maybe TRBD1 (5 bases). The CDR3 is made up of 18 amino acids. V was shortened by 1 base and J by 2 bases, with 18 bases between the two germline ends. Germline V gene lookup returns CDR1 SGHKS and CDR2 YYEKEE (reference sequence). CDR3 sequence: CASSLRIGGFRTNEKLFF. The CDR3 nucleotides read TGTGCCAGCAGCTTGAGAATTGGGGGTTTTAGGACTAATGAAAAACTGTTTTTT.

V usage is TRBV15 and J usage is TRBJ2-3, with 7 bases that match TRBD2. V lost 5 bases and J lost 6; bases outside the gene matches: 11. In germline, CDR1 is LNHNV, CDR2 YYDKDF (reference sequence). The CDR3 covers 15 residues. CDR3 in DNA: TGTGCCACCAGCCTTCTAGCGGAGGGGAAGGATACGCAGTATTTT. The encoded protein is CATSLLAEGKDTQYF.

V and J are TRBV11-3 and TRBJ2-1; D is perhaps TRBD2 (6 bases). Germline CDR1 reads SGHNT; CDR2 reads YENEEA. Trimming shortened V by 0 bases and J by 2 bases, and 8 bases separated the two germline ends. The CDR3 spans 15 residues. CDR3 sequence: CASSLDPGAYNEQFF. The CDR3 DNA reads TGTGCCAGCAGCTTAGATCCGGGAGCCTACAATGAGCAGTTCTTC.

By proportion, this clone is medium-sized. This sequence joins TRBV10-2 and TRBJ2-7; the match to TRBD1 covers 10 bases. From germline, CDR1 is WSHSY and CDR2 SAAADI. The length of the CDR3 is 14 residues. The V segment lost 5 bases and the J segment 3 bases; nucleotides outside the gene matches: 4. Here the CDR3 DNA reads TGCGCCAGCAGTAGACGGGACAGGGGCTACGAGCAGTACTTC. Protein product: CASSRRDRGYEQYF.

The rearrangement links TRBV2 to TRBJ2-1; the D gene is possibly TRBD1 (6 bases). The CDR3 is 16 residues long. Germline CDR1 is SNHLY and CDR2 is FYNNEI. The V and J ends lost 4 bases and 8 bases respectively, with 21 bases between them. CDR3 region: CASSGTAVSLMDEQFF. The CDR3 region has the DNA TGTGCCAGCAGTGGGACAGCCGTCTCGTTGATGGATGAGCAGTTCTTC.

The rearrangement uses TRBV10-3 and TRBJ2-5; 9 bases are a match to TRBD1. The J call may not be correct, given that the DNA end is closer to TRBJ2-7. Germline assignment: CDR1 ENHRY and CDR2 SYGVKD. The CDR3 totals 14 residues. CDR3 nucleotides: TGTGCCATCAGTGAGGGGGGACAGGGCGGCGAGCAGTACTTC. Translation: CAISEGGQGGEQYF.

The V gene is TRBV9, the J gene TRBJ2-2, with a possible D match to TRBD2 (5 bases). Germline V gives CDR1 SGDLS, CDR2 YYNGEE. The V and J ends lost 1 base and 3 bases respectively, with 10 bases between them. The CDR3 totals 15 residues. The CDR3 DNA sequence: TGTGCCAGCAGCGTAACTAGAATATACACCGGGGAGCTGTTTTTT. It is translated as CASSVTRIYTGELFF.

V usage is TRBV19 and J usage is TRBJ2-3; D gene uncertain. Germline V gene data show CDR1 as LNHDA and CDR2 as SQIVND (reference sequence). This CDR3 is built from 10 residues. Trimming took 11 bases from V and 0 from J, leaving 3 bases between them. Written as DNA, the CDR3 is TGTGCCTATAGCACAGATACGCAGTATTTT. Residues: CAYSTDTQYF.

This rearrangement joins TRBV10-1 to TRBJ2-3; unclear D gene. CDR3 length equals 12 residues. Germline V CDR1 and CDR2: WNHNN, SYGVQD (reference sequence). V was trimmed by 11 bases and J by 4 bases, leaving 13 bases between them. The CDR3 reads CAGPPWADTQYF. CDR3 in DNA: TGCGCCGGCCCACCCTGGGCAGATACGCAGTATTTT.

The DNA of the CDR3 is TGTGCCAGCAGTTACGCTGACAGACTGTCTAATCAGCCCCAGCATTTT. Its translation: CASSYADRLSNQPQHF. This chain joins TRBV6-6 and TRBJ1-5; D is perhaps TRBD1 (5 bases). The CDR3 spans 16 residues. Germline CDR1 MNHNY, CDR2 SVGAGI (reference sequence). The ends were cut back, 2 bases at V and 4 bases at J, with 15 bases in the middle.

The chain links TRBV10-3 to TRBJ2-3; D is possibly TRBD1 (6 bases). Trimming pared 2 bases from V and 7 bases from J, leaving 19 bases between. Germline V CDR1 and CDR2: ENHRY, SYGVKD. The CDR3 is 16 residues long. The CDR3 reads CAISEPRDKGLHTQYF. The CDR3 DNA follows: TGTGCCATCAGTGAGCCCCGGGACAAGGGGCTCCATACGCAGTATTTT.

This chain uses TRBV7-9 with TRBJ2-5, with D perhaps being TRBD1 or TRBD2 (5 bases each). With 6 bases removed from V and 4 bases from J, the gap between germline ends came to 12 bases. This CDR3 comprises 13 residues. Germline V gives CDR1 SEHNR, CDR2 FQNEAQ (reference sequence). The CDR3 DNA sequence: TGTGCCAGCAGAACTGGGACGGGAGAGACCCAGTACTTC. Amino acid sequence: CASRTGTGETQYF.

The chain uses TRBV7-9 and TRBJ1-6, with 9 bases lining up with TRBD1. The germline V gene has CDR1 SEHNR and CDR2 FQNEAQ (reference sequence). Trimming at V came to 0 bases and at J to 7 bases, leaving 4 bases not matched to a gene. This CDR3 has 16 residues. The CDR3 protein is CASSLALGTGNSPLHF. DNA of the CDR3: TGTGCCAGCAGCTTAGCGCTTGGGACAGGGAATTCACCCCTCCACTTT.

The CDR3 protein is CASRETGVNEKLFF. The CDR3 nucleotides are TGTGCCAGCAGGGAGACAGGGGTTAATGAAAAACTGTTTTTT. This chain connects TRBV27 to TRBJ1-4, with 8 bases aligning to TRBD1. Losses at the gene ends were 6 bases for V and 4 bases for J; bases not matched to a gene: 4. The germline V gene has CDR1 MNHEY and CDR2 SMNVEV (reference sequence). The CDR3 is made up of 14 amino acids.